This TCR beta chain was observed in a study of preoperative IRX-2 immunotherapy in early breast cancer. TCRdb's table, derived via immunoSEQ multiplex PCR, lists solely in-frame clones and lacks some. The sample includes about 32,000 clones, roughly four fifths of them seen just once. This clone was recorded only once. Trimming left V 3 bases short and J 6 bases short, with 9 bases between. This CDR3 region has 12 residues. The germline gives CDR1 KGHSH, CDR2 LQKENI. Treatment specified: preoperative locoregional IRX-2 cytokine immunotherapy. Preoperative locoregional IRX-2 cytokine immunotherapy was tested in the phase Ib source study.

Sample: lymph node tissue, taken from a patient treated with IRX-2 immunotherapy. This receptor was taken from a human donor with breast cancer. The chain joins TRBV18 to TRBJ2-7, with D possibly being TRBD2 (5 bases). The CDR3: CASSPGGFEQYF. Written as DNA, the CDR3 is TGTGCCAGCTCACCGGGCGGGTTCGAGCAGTACTTC.